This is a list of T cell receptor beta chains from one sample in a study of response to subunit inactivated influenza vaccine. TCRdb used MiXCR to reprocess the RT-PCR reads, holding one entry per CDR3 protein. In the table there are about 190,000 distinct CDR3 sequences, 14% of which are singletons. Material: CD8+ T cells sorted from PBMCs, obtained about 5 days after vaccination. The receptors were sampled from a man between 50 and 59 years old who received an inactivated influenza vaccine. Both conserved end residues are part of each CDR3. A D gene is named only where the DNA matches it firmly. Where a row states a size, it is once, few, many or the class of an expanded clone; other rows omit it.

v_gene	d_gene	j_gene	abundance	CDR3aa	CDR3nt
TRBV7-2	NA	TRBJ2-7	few	CASSLRQVSYEQYF	TGTGCCAGCAGCTTAAGGCAGGTCTCCTACGAGCAGTACTTC
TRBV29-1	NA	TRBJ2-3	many	CSVDLTDTQYF	TGCAGCGTTGATCTCACAGATACGCAGTATTTT
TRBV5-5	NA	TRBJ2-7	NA	CASSRLTKDEQYF	TGTGCCAGCAGCCGCTTGACGAAGGACGAGCAGTACTTC
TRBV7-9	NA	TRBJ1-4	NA	CASSLGGRKLFF	TGTGCCAGCAGCTTAGGTGGGCGAAAACTGTTTTTT
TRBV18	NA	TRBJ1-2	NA	CASSPPVGPYGYTF	TGTGCCAGCTCACCACCGGTCGGACCCTATGGCTACACCTTC
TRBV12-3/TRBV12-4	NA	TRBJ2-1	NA	CASSSDRNPYNEQFF	TGTGCCAGCAGTTCAGACAGGAATCCGTACAATGAGCAGTTCTTC
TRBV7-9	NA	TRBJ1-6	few	CASSLGTSPLHF	TGTGCCAGCAGCTTAGGGACTTCACCCCTCCACTTT
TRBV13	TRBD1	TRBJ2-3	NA	CASSNPGTGEADTQYF	TGTGCCAGCAGCAACCCCGGGACAGGGGAGGCAGATACGCAGTATTTT
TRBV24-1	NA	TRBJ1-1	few	CATSDADSGRSEAFF	TGTGCCACCAGTGATGCGGACAGTGGGAGATCTGAAGCTTTCTTT
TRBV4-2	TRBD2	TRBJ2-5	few	CASSLRTSAYQETQYF	TGTGCCAGCAGCCTCCGGACTAGCGCGTACCAAGAGACCCAGTACTTC
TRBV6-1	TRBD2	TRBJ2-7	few	CASSPPGRDLYEQYF	TGTGCCAGCAGTCCACCTGGGAGGGACCTCTACGAGCAGTACTTC
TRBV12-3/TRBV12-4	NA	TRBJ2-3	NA	CASSFLASTDTQYF	TGTGCCAGCAGTTTTTTGGCTAGCACAGATACGCAGTATTTT
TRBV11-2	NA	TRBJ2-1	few	CASSLESNGYNEQFF	TGTGCCAGCAGCTTAGAGTCTAACGGCTACAATGAGCAGTTCTTC
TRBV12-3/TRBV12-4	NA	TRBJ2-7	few	CASSLGPLPQYF	TGTGCCAGCAGTTTAGGTCCGCTCCCTCAGTACTTC
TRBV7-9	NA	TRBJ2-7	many	CASSSQLTPSLGEQYF	TGTGCCAGCAGCTCCCAGCTTACGCCGTCCCTCGGCGAGCAGTACTTC
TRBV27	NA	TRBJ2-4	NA	CASSWGLNKNIQYF	TGTGCCAGCAGTTGGGGGCTAAACAAAAACATTCAGTACTTC
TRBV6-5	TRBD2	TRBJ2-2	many	CASSYSAGGFPGELFF	TGTGCCAGCAGTTACTCAGCGGGAGGGTTTCCCGGGGAGCTGTTTTTT
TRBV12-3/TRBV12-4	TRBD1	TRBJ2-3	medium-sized	CASSLALWDRGTDTQYF	TGTGCCAGCAGTTTAGCGCTCTGGGACAGGGGAACAGATACGCAGTATTTT
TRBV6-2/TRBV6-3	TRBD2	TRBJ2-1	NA	CASRLAGGDEQFF	TGTGCCAGCAGACTAGCGGGAGGGGATGAGCAGTTCTTC
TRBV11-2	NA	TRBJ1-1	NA	CASRTVGAEAFF	TGTGCCAGCAGGACAGTGGGGGCTGAAGCTTTCTTT
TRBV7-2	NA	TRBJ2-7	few	CASSLTWQGTYEQYF	TGTGCCAGCAGCCTTACCTGGCAGGGGACCTACGAGCAGTACTTC
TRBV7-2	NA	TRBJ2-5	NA	CASSLSGGAVGQETQYF	TGTGCCAGCAGCTTAAGTGGGGGGGCGGTCGGGCAAGAGACCCAGTACTTC
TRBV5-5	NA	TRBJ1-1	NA	CASSRTGSWNTEAFF	TGTGCCAGCAGCCGAACAGGAAGCTGGAACACTGAAGCTTTCTTT